These 20 T cell receptor beta chains came from one sample sequenced in a study of monozygotic twins with inflammatory bowel disease. After re-calling the 5' RACE reads, TCRdb lists one entry per CDR3 protein, DNA absent. Across approximately 210,000 distinct CDR3 sequences, the top ten clones capture under 8.5% of the sample. Input material: blood. The receptor source for this set is a human donor with ulcerative colitis or Crohn's disease, or a healthy co-twin of an affected twin (not recorded which).

The chain employs TRBV29-1 and TRBJ2-1; TCRdb gives TRBD1 as the D gene, but with no DNA this cannot be confirmed. Germline V gene sequence: CDR1 SQVTM, CDR2 ANQGSEA. The CDR3 loop spans 16 amino acids. The CDR3 reads CSVEDRGRTALGEQFF.

This sequence joins TRBV12-3 or TRBV12-4 and TRBJ2-1; the D gene TCRdb calls, TRBD1, cannot be checked with no DNA. The CDR3 runs to 14 residues. CDR3 amino acids: CASSFFAGGDEQFF.

V and J are TRBV6-1 and TRBJ1-4; TCRdb returns TRBD1, unconfirmable since there is no DNA. Germline assignment: CDR1 MNHNS and CDR2 SASEGT. This CDR3 region has 16 residues. CDR3 sequence reads: CASNKGPGTANEKLFF.

The genes are TRBV18 and TRBJ2-6. Germline CDR1 KGHSH, CDR2 LQKENI. CDR3 size: 15 residues. CDR3 sequence reads: CASSPPRSGANVLTF.

V and J are TRBV6-1 and TRBJ1-1; checking the TCRdb D call of TRBD1 is not possible without DNA. Germline V gene lookup returns CDR1 MNHNS and CDR2 SASEGT. The CDR3 consists of 13 residues. The CDR3 spells CASSEYRGTEAFF.

This chain joins TRBV3-1 and TRBJ1-1; as DNA is missing, the TRBD1 call by TCRdb cannot be tested. The CDR3 has 16 amino acids. The germline gives CDR1 LGHDT, CDR2 YNNKEL (reference sequence). The CDR3: CASSQDRRGAYTEAFF. The full variable domain, its missing parts supplied by reference TRBV3-1 and TRBJ1-1, is DTAVSQTPKYLVTQMGNDKSIKCEQNLGHDTMYWYKQDSKKFLKIMFSYNNKELIINETVPNRFSPKSPDKAHLNLHINSLELGDSAVYFCASSQDRRGAYTEAFFGQGTRLTVV.

The CDR3 spells CASSFRDGQPQHF. This chain connects TRBV7-2 to TRBJ1-5; the TCRdb D gene call, TRBD1, has no DNA to confirm it. Looked up from germline, CDR1 is SGHTA and CDR2 is FQGNSA. The CDR3 consists of 13 residues.

The chain combines TRBV7-2 with TRBJ2-5; TCRdb names TRBD1, which stays unverified in the absence of DNA. This CDR3 has 16 residues. Germline V CDR1 and CDR2: SGHTA, FQGNSA. CDR3 loop: CASSLVGTGNQETQYF.

The rearrangement joins TRBV20-1 to TRBJ2-3; the TRBD2 assignment by TCRdb is unverifiable without DNA. CDR1 and CDR2 from the germline V gene are DFQATT and SNEGSKA (reference sequence). CDR3 length: 15 amino acids. This CDR3 reads CSASRAGGGTDTQYF.

The chain has TRBV14 and TRBJ1-6. Looked up from germline, CDR1 is SGHDN and CDR2 is FVKESK. The CDR3 is 14 residues long. The CDR3 is CASSHREGNSPLHF.

The rearrangement links TRBV20-1 to TRBJ2-1; without DNA, the TCRdb call of TRBD1 cannot be checked. The germline gives CDR1 DFQATT, CDR2 SNEGSKA (reference sequence). The CDR3 consists of 12 residues. The CDR3 sequence is CSARKGGVGQFF.

The chain joins TRBV18 to TRBJ2-5. In germline, CDR1 is KGHSH, CDR2 LQKENI. The CDR3 extends over 13 amino acids. CDR3 in amino acids: CASSPPTVETQYF.

The chain couples TRBV5-1 to TRBJ2-5. The CDR3 contains 13 residues. Germline loops: CDR1 SGHRS, CDR2 YFSETQ. This CDR3 is CASSLNGWETQYF.

The chain links TRBV7-2 to TRBJ2-3. This CDR3 spans 15 amino acids. CDR1 is SGHTA, CDR2 FQGNSA, per germline. The chain's CDR3 is CASSLGRFSTDTQYF. Using reference TRBV7-2 and TRBJ2-3 for the parts outside the CDR3, the full variable domain is GAGVSQSPSNKVTEKGKDVELRCDPISGHTALYWYRQSLGQGLEFLIYFQGNSAPDKSGLPSDRFSAERTGGSVSTLTIQRTQQEDSAVYLCASSLGRFSTDTQYFGPGTRLTVL.

J is TRBJ2-2 and V is TRBV5-6. The germline gives CDR1 SGHDT, CDR2 YYEEEE. The CDR3 length is 14 residues. The CDR3 sequence is CASSLGEYTGELFF. Based on the CDR3 plus reference TRBV5-6 and TRBJ2-2, the full variable domain is DAGVTQSPTHLIKTRGQQVTLRCSPKSGHDTVSWYQQALGQGPQFIFQYYEEEERQRGNFPDRFSGHQFPNYSSELNVNALLLGDSALYLCASSLGEYTGELFFGEGSRLTVL.

V usage is TRBV5-1 and J usage is TRBJ2-1; TCRdb indicates TRBD2, and absent DNA this call remains unverified. Germline lookup yields CDR1 SGHRS and CDR2 YFSETQ. This CDR3 has 21 residues. The CDR3: CASSLNTPGTSGGRLYNEQFF. Together with reference TRBV5-1 and TRBJ2-1, the CDR3 gives the full variable domain: KAGVTQTPRYLIKTRGQQVTLSCSPISGHRSVSWYQQTPGQGLQFLFEYFSETQRNKGNFPGRFSGRQFSNSRSEMNVSTLELGDSALYLCASSLNTPGTSGGRLYNEQFFGPGTRLTVL.

The chain recombines TRBV2 with TRBJ2-7. Germline loops: CDR1 SNHLY, CDR2 FYNNEI. The CDR3 contains 13 residues. This chain's CDR3 is CASSPEVRSGQYF.

This chain joins TRBV29-1 and TRBJ2-5; without DNA, the TCRdb call of TRBD2 cannot be checked. Germline-derived CDR1 and CDR2 are SQVTM and ANQGSEA. The CDR3 length is 19 residues. CDR3 residues: CSVEDFATSGRGFQETQYF.

V is TRBV12-3 or TRBV12-4 and J is TRBJ2-2. The CDR3 is 15 amino acids. This CDR3 is CASLGVGRNTGELFF.

The V and J genes are TRBV11-2 and TRBJ2-6. The CDR3 spans 17 residues. Germline V CDR1 and CDR2: SGHAT, FQNNGV. The CDR3 is CASSLVFGISGANVLTF.